Listed here is a single T cell receptor (beta chain). Its antigen is still unknown. TRB rearrangements were amplified by touch-down multiplex PCR with mixed TRB-A/B primers. TCRdb reworked the multiplex PCR reads into one entry per CDR3 protein, no DNA. This table holds 4,000 to 6,000 distinct CDR3 sequences. The data derive from a study of T cell clusters in autoimmune cytopenias. Per germline, CDR1 PRHDT and CDR2 FYEKMQ (reference sequence). The CDR3 has 14 residues. TRB was amplified from about 260 ng of peripheral blood genomic DNA per sample. Study-level points and caveats: Primary autoimmune cytopenia patients appeared to lack physiological T cell clusters present in healthy donors.

The data were also submitted as part of a second study, on T cell repertoires in aging, cancer and after chemotherapy. From that report: Some 8.1 million TCR reads were in the whole dataset. Age-matched healthy donors had significantly more diverse, less clonal blood TCR repertoires than untreated cancer patients. In cancer patients, declining TCR diversity with age involved lost richness and lost evenness.

This TCR was recovered from a human donor in good health. This sequence joins TRBV13 and TRBJ1-2; TCRdb returns TRBD1, unconfirmable since there is no DNA. The sequencing sample was made of peripheral blood. The CDR3 spells CASRGWGAGYGYTF.